The source of this TCR beta chain is a study of neoadjuvant anti-PD-1 for oral cavity cancer. Study-level information: Non-progressing patients received a fourth nivolumab dose near day 43, then surgery on days 50-56. General study results and limits: Greater tumor shrinkage accompanied bigger post-treatment sizes of preexisting clones.

Per germline, CDR1 WSHSY and CDR2 SAAADI. Unmatched junction bases numbered 11, after V lost 0 bases and J lost 8 bases. The CDR3 sequence is 17 residues long. Regarding this clone: Antigen: not known.

Patients had newly diagnosed, untreated stage II-IVA oral cavity squamous cell carcinoma. Data came from immunoSEQ multiplex PCR; TCRdb stores just in-frame clones and leaves some out. This sample has fewer than 15,000 clones; 50% to 65% occur once, and the top ten carry 12%. The TCR sequence derives from a person aged 35-80 years with oral cavity squamous cell carcinoma. This chain joins TRBV10-2 and TRBJ2-1; TRBD1 matches at 9 bases. This specimen was tumor tissue, taken before nivolumab (anti-PD-1) treatment. CDR3 region: CASSESWGQGVGDEQFF. The CDR3 DNA reads as TGCGCCAGCAGTGAGTCCTGGGGACAGGGAGTCGGCGATGAGCAGTTCTTC.